This entry lists 4 T cell receptor beta chains sequenced from one sample in a study of blood T cells in healthy people across ages. Primed by a sample-barcoded 5' primer and a J-beta primer mix, a second PCR proceeded for about 6 to 12 cycles. One entry per CDR3 protein, called by TCRdb with MiXCR from the 5' RACE reads. The sample holds approximately 960,000 distinct CDR3 sequences, about 27% seen once. The sample was also linked to a second study, of T cells of mothers and their children.

Sequencing input: blood. The source of these receptors is a woman aged 40 to 55 in good health.

This chain links TRBV5-1 with TRBJ1-6; unclear D gene. The V gene's germline CDR1 is SGHRS and CDR2 YFSETQ. Trimming stripped 9 bases from V and 7 bases from J, with 14 bases between. The CDR3 extends over 13 amino acids. This CDR3 reads CATRFESNSPLHF. The DNA for the CDR3 is TGCGCCACCAGGTTCGAGTCCAATTCACCCCTCCACTTT.

This clonotype was counted a few times. The chain combines TRBV7-6 with TRBJ1-6, with D tentatively TRBD1 (5 bases). Germline V gives CDR1 SGHVS, CDR2 FNYEAQ. The ends were cut back, 1 base at V and 2 bases at J, with 9 bases in the middle. The CDR3 length is 16 residues. CDR3 residues: CASSLGGSTYNSPLHF. CDR3 nucleotides: TGTGCCAGCAGCTTAGGGGGCTCTACCTATAATTCACCCCTCCACTTT. Supplemented by reference TRBV7-6 and TRBJ1-6, the full variable domain reads GAGVSQSPRYKVTKRGQDVALRCDPISGHVSLYWYRQALGQGPEFLTYFNYEAQQDKSGLPNDRFSAERPEGSISTLTIQRTEQRDSAMYRCASSLGGSTYNSPLHFGNGTRLTVT.

This chain connects TRBV9 to TRBJ1-2; D is undetermined. CDR1 and CDR2 (germline): SGDLS, YYNGEE. The CDR3 totals 15 residues. The V end was cut by 0 bases, the J end by 4 bases, with 13 bases between. The CDR3 DNA sequence: TGTGCCAGCAGCGTAGAAGTACGGCCGATCTATGGCTACACCTTC. Amino acid sequence: CASSVEVRPIYGYTF.

This clonotype occurred a few times. V is TRBV20-1 and J is TRBJ1-4; D is unresolved. The V and J ends lost 1 base and 3 bases respectively, with 9 bases between them. This CDR3 has 14 residues. Germline CDR1 DFQATT, CDR2 SNEGSKA (reference sequence). Here the CDR3 reads CSARASYPNEKLFF. The CDR3 coding sequence is TGCAGTGCTAGAGCGAGTTATCCTAATGAAAAACTGTTTTTT.